Presented here are 25 T cell receptor beta chains from one specimen sequenced in a study of control samples from healthy donors and cancer patients. Profiled with immunoSEQ multiplex PCR; TCRdb holds only in-frame clones, not every one. The data hold 120,000 or so clones, with around 93% observed a single time. Specimen: blood. These receptors were collected from a man younger than 30 in good health.

This rearrangement joins TRBV30 to TRBJ1-2; D is uncertain. The V gene's germline CDR1 is GTSNPN and CDR2 SVGIG (reference sequence). The CDR3 consists of 15 residues. V gave up 2 bases and J gave up 2 bases, with 15 bases separating them. DNA of the CDR3: TGTGCCTGGAGTTTCCCGGCAGGAGTCAACTATGGCTACACCTTC. It yields the protein CAWSFPAGVNYGYTF.

The V and J genes are TRBV5-6 and TRBJ1-1, with D hard to call. Trimming removed 6 bases from V and 0 bases from J, with 9 bases in between. The CDR3 covers 13 residues. Looked up from germline, CDR1 is SGHDT and CDR2 is YYEEEE. The DNA for the CDR3 is TGTGCCAGCAATATGGATATGAACACTGAAGCTTTCTTT. Its protein is CASNMDMNTEAFF.

The chain joins TRBV5-4 to TRBJ2-6; 7 bases line up with TRBD1. CDR3 size: 17 residues. The ends lost 2 bases at V and 0 bases at J; junction bases unmatched: 5. Per the germline V gene, CDR1 is SGHNT and CDR2 is YYREEE (reference sequence). The CDR3 region has the DNA TGTGCCAGCAGCTTCCCGGGACAGAGCTCTGGGGCCAACGTCCTGACTTTC. Translated, it gives CASSFPGQSSGANVLTF.

This rearrangement joins TRBV5-1 to TRBJ2-3; D might be TRBD1 (6 bases). This CDR3 spans 14 amino acids. Trimming took 4 bases from V and 5 from J, leaving 14 bases between them. Germline CDR1 and CDR2: SGHRS and YFSETQ. CDR3 sequence: CASSVTPGEDTQYF. CDR3 sequence (DNA): TGCGCCAGCAGCGTGACCCCAGGGGAAGATACGCAGTATTTT.

CDR3 loop: CASSVELAGGRSEQFF. The CDR3 region has the DNA TGTGCCAGCAGCGTAGAACTAGCGGGGGGGCGGAGTGAGCAGTTCTTC. The rearrangement links TRBV9 to TRBJ2-1; 13 bases fit TRBD2. J gave up 9 bases and V 0 bases, and 6 bases lay outside the gene matches. The length of the CDR3 is 16 residues. Germline values: CDR1 SGDLS, CDR2 YYNGEE.

The rearrangement uses TRBV28 and TRBJ1-5, with 7 bases that match TRBD1. Germline V CDR1 and CDR2: MDHEN, SYDVKM. The V segment lost 1 base and the J segment 0 bases; nucleotides outside the gene matches: 3. The CDR3 is 16 residues long. The CDR3 loop is CASSLFSGGSNQPQHF. The CDR3 coding sequence is TGTGCCAGCAGTTTATTTTCAGGGGGTAGCAATCAGCCCCAGCATTTT. Full variable domain (outside the CDR3, taken from reference TRBV28 and TRBJ1-5): DVKVTQSSRYLVKRTGEKVFLECVQDMDHENMFWYRQDPGLGLRLIYFSYDVKMKEKGDIPEGYSVSREKKERFSLILESASTNQTSMYLCASSLFSGGSNQPQHFGDGTRLSIL.

The chain recombines TRBV28 with TRBJ2-7, with D perhaps TRBD1 or TRBD2 (6 bases each). Trimming cost V 6 bases and J 2 bases, with 14 bases left between them. Germline values: CDR1 MDHEN, CDR2 SYDVKM. The CDR3 extends over 14 amino acids. CDR3: CASSSPGGTYEQYF. Written as DNA, the CDR3 is TGTGCCAGCAGCTCACCCGGGGGCACCTACGAGCAGTACTTC. Complete variable domain (other parts from reference TRBV28 and TRBJ2-7): DVKVTQSSRYLVKRTGEKVFLECVQDMDHENMFWYRQDPGLGLRLIYFSYDVKMKEKGDIPEGYSVSREKKERFSLILESASTNQTSMYLCASSSPGGTYEQYFGPGTRLTVT.

The sample holds one count of this clone. The rearrangement uses TRBV5-1 and TRBJ1-1; D not certain. CDR1 and CDR2 (germline): SGHRS, YFSETQ. With 3 bases removed from V and 0 bases from J, the gap between germline ends came to 12 bases. The CDR3 is made up of 15 amino acids. CDR3 sequence: CASSCCSLLNTEAFF. DNA for the CDR3: TGCGCCAGCAGCTGTTGTTCCCTTCTGAACACTGAAGCTTTCTTT.

The chain joins TRBV6-6 to TRBJ1-2; 7 nucleotides align to TRBD1. V lost 6 bases, J lost 8 bases, and 6 bases stayed unmatched. Germline values: CDR1 MNHNY, CDR2 SVGAGI (reference sequence). This CDR3 spans 12 amino acids. For the CDR3, the DNA is TGTGCCAGCAGCCCGACAGGGCAAGGCTACACCTTC. This sequence encodes CASSPTGQGYTF.

This clone turned up a few times. V and J are TRBV6-5 and TRBJ1-4; 10 positions match TRBD1. The CDR3 sequence is 14 residues long. J gave up 8 bases and V 10 bases, and 10 bases lay outside the gene matches. The germline CDR1 and CDR2 sequences are MNHEY and SVGAGI. For the CDR3, the DNA is TGTGCCACAACATCCGGGACAGGGGTGGAAAAACTGTTTTTT. Translated: CATTSGTGVEKLFF.

The chain has TRBV9 and TRBJ1-1, with D uncertain. The CDR3 extends over 14 amino acids. The V and J ends lost 0 bases and 2 bases respectively, with 8 bases between them. Germline values: CDR1 SGDLS, CDR2 YYNGEE. The CDR3 protein is CASSVDPRNTEAFF. CDR3 DNA: TGTGCCAGCAGCGTAGACCCGAGAAACACTGAAGCTTTCTTT. Using reference TRBV9 and TRBJ1-1 for the parts outside the CDR3, the full variable domain is DSGVTQTPKHLITATGQRVTLRCSPRSGDLSVYWYQQSLDQGLQFLIQYYNGEERAKGNILERFSAQQFPDLHSELNLSSLELGDSALYFCASSVDPRNTEAFFGQGTRLTVV.

The V and J genes are TRBV7-3 and TRBJ1-2, with 10 bases identical to TRBD1. Trimming took 6 bases from V and 6 from J; bases not matched to a gene: 4. The CDR3 length is 13 residues. Germline V gene lookup returns CDR1 SGHTA and CDR2 FQGTGA. The CDR3 coding sequence is TGTGCCAGCAGACAGGGGACAGGGGATGGCTACACCTTC. Translating gives CASRQGTGDGYTF.

The genes are TRBV29-1 and TRBJ1-2, with D hard to call. The CDR3 loop spans 11 amino acids. The V end was cut by 5 bases, the J end by 4 bases, with 8 bases between. Germline CDR1 and CDR2: SQVTM and ANQGSEA. The DNA for the CDR3 is TGCAGCGTTTCGGACCGCTATGGCTACACCTTC. Residues: CSVSDRYGYTF.

The chain uses TRBV7-9 and TRBJ1-1; TRBD1 might be the D (5 bases). The germline V and J ends were trimmed by 1 base and 0 bases, with 9 bases remaining between them. The CDR3 runs 15 residues. Per the germline V gene, CDR1 is SEHNR and CDR2 is FQNEAQ (reference sequence). For the CDR3, the DNA is TGTGCCAGCAGCTTAGTTCGGGGGATGAACACTGAAGCTTTCTTT. Residues: CASSLVRGMNTEAFF.

V and J are TRBV10-1 and TRBJ2-2, with D possibly being TRBD2 (6 bases). Germline V gene sequence: CDR1 WNHNN, CDR2 SYGVQD (reference sequence). This CDR3 spans 14 amino acids. Trimming stripped 7 bases from V and 4 bases from J, with 13 bases between. As DNA, the CDR3 is TGCGCCAGCACGGGGGACCATTCCACCGGGGAGCTGTTTTTT. Encoded protein: CASTGDHSTGELFF.

This clone was recorded once. The chain links TRBV10-3 to TRBJ1-6; 8 bases align to TRBD1. The germline gives CDR1 ENHRY, CDR2 SYGVKD. The CDR3 is 16 residues long. Trimming removed 9 bases from V and 1 base from J; junction bases left unmatched: 8. This CDR3 is CAIRTGLESYNSPLHF. The CDR3 DNA reads TGTGCCATTCGGACAGGGCTGGAGTCCTATAATTCACCCCTCCACTTT.

The chain is built from TRBV7-2 and TRBJ1-6; D is undetermined. The germline gives CDR1 SGHTA, CDR2 FQGNSA. The CDR3 is 15 residues long. V was cut by 1 base and J by 5 bases, with 9 bases left in between. This CDR3 reads CASSLEVVHNSPLHF. The CDR3 region has the DNA TGTGCCAGCAGCTTAGAAGTGGTCCATAATTCACCCCTCCACTTT.

This rearrangement joins TRBV4-1 to TRBJ2-3; the D gene could be TRBD1 or TRBD2 (6 bases each). Trimming took 0 bases from V and 6 from J, leaving 7 bases between them. The V gene's germline CDR1 is MGHRA and CDR2 YSYEKL. This CDR3 has 13 residues. The CDR3 protein is CASSQEGGDTQYF. The DNA of the CDR3 is TGCGCCAGCAGCCAAGAAGGGGGGGATACGCAGTATTTT.

V usage is TRBV20-1 and J usage is TRBJ2-5; 8 bases map to TRBD2. V trimming: 3 bases; J trimming: 9 bases; junction bases outside the gene matches: 9. CDR3 length: 13 residues. Germline CDR1 and CDR2: DFQATT and SNEGSKA (reference sequence). The CDR3 DNA follows: TGCAGTGCTAGTCGAGAGCGGGGGAGGGCCCAGTACTTC. The encoded protein is CSASRERGRAQYF.

The rearrangement joins TRBV10-3 to TRBJ1-1; D uncertain. The V gene's germline CDR1 is ENHRY and CDR2 SYGVKD. The CDR3 loop spans 12 amino acids. V gave up 3 bases and J gave up 11 bases, with 13 bases separating them. CDR3 DNA: TGTGCCATCAGTGACGGCCGTATAATCGCTTTCTTT. The encoded protein is CAISDGRIIAFF.

The J gene is TRBJ1-2, the V gene TRBV18, with 7 bases matching TRBD1. After removal of 2 bases from V and 8 bases from J, the junction contained 8 bases not matched to a gene. This CDR3 spans 14 amino acids. Per the germline V gene, CDR1 is KGHSH and CDR2 is LQKENI. For the CDR3, the DNA is TGTGCCAGCTCACCATTACAGGGGAGAGAAGGCTACACCTTC. Encoded protein: CASSPLQGREGYTF.

This rearrangement joins TRBV10-2 to TRBJ2-7; D might be TRBD1 or TRBD2, each matching 5 bases. The length of the CDR3 is 14 residues. In germline, CDR1 is WSHSY, CDR2 SAAADI. Trimming pared 2 bases from V and 1 base from J, leaving 9 bases between. Here the CDR3 reads CASSERGRSYEQYF. CDR3 bases: TGCGCCAGCAGTGAGCGGGGCAGGTCCTACGAGCAGTACTTC.

The chain is built from TRBV6-6 and TRBJ1-3; D might be TRBD1 (5 bases). V gave up 5 bases and J gave up 0 bases, with 17 bases separating them. Germline V lookup: CDR1 MNHNY, CDR2 SVGAGI (reference sequence). This CDR3 is 17 amino acids long. The chain's CDR3 is CASSRNTQGLSGNTIYF. CDR3 sequence (DNA): TGTGCCAGCAGTCGAAACACCCAGGGCCTCTCTGGAAACACCATATATTTT.

This chain joins TRBV7-8 and TRBJ2-1, with D perhaps matching TRBD1 (6 bases). The germline V gene has CDR1 SGHVS and CDR2 FQNEAQ. V lost 5 bases and J lost 7, with 12 bases in between. The CDR3 totals 13 residues. CDR3 sequence reads: CASSQRTGNEQFF. The DNA of the CDR3 is TGTGCCAGCAGCCAGCGCACAGGGAATGAGCAGTTCTTC.

The CDR3 loop is CASSGGTNQETQYF. The CDR3 DNA reads TGTGCCAGCAGCGGCGGGACAAACCAAGAGACCCAGTACTTC. The chain couples TRBV9 to TRBJ2-5, with D perhaps assigned TRBD1 or TRBD2 (6 bases each). Germline CDR1 is SGDLS and CDR2 is YYNGEE. V was pared by 3 bases and J by 0 bases, with 9 bases between. The CDR3 sequence is 14 residues long.